This T cell receptor beta chain came from a study of graft-versus-host responses after intestinal transplantation. Study-wide points: Those patients showing graft-donor T cell macrochimerism displayed high graft-versus-host to host-versus-graft clonal ratios in allografts.

Looked up from germline, CDR1 is SGHTS and CDR2 is YDEGEE. CDR3 length: 16 residues. The V end was cut by 2 bases, the J end by 0 bases, with 13 bases between. With about 200,000 irradiated, violet-dye-labeled stimulator cells, about 200,000 CFSE-labeled responder cells were plated. Measured with immunoSEQ multiplex PCR; TCRdb has only the in-frame clones, and not every one. The sample records 13,000 to 15,000 clones, 38% being singletons. This receptor was obtained from a human patient who received an intestinal transplant. The sequencing used alloreactive CD4+ T cells from a mixed lymphocyte reaction culture, collected before intestinal transplant. Subset denoted: CFSE-low proliferating T cells sorted from approximately 6-day pre-transplant mixed lymphocyte reaction (GvH or HvG direction). V gene TRBV5-8 combines with J gene TRBJ2-3, with D possibly matching TRBD1 (6 bases). CDR3 DNA: TGTGCCAGCAGCTTACCAACAGGGCAGAGCACAGATACGCAGTATTTT. Translation: CASSLPTGQSTDTQYF.